These 23 T cell receptor beta chains were all obtained from the same sample, sequenced in a study of technical replicates of blood from a handful of donors. Using immunoSEQ multiplex PCR, the repertoire was profiled, and TCRdb retains in-frame clones only, with some absent. Of about 82,000 clones in the sample, 96% were seen once. Sequences were obtained from T cells isolated from PBMCs. These receptors were collected from a human donor in good health.

J is TRBJ1-5 and V is TRBV28; D is possibly TRBD1 (5 bases). V was cut by 3 bases and J by 6 bases, with 15 bases left in between. The CDR3 has 15 residues. Germline lookup yields CDR1 MDHEN and CDR2 SYDVKM. The DNA for the CDR3 is TGTGCCAGCAGTTTTCGGGGCGGGGTGGCTCAGCCCCAGCATTTT. The encoded protein is CASSFRGGVAQPQHF. The whole variable domain, remainder taken from reference TRBV28 and TRBJ1-5, is DVKVTQSSRYLVKRTGEKVFLECVQDMDHENMFWYRQDPGLGLRLIYFSYDVKMKEKGDIPEGYSVSREKKERFSLILESASTNQTSMYLCASSFRGGVAQPQHFGDGTRLSIL.

The rearrangement joins TRBV9 to TRBJ1-5; D may be TRBD1 (5 bases). Germline V gene sequence: CDR1 SGDLS, CDR2 YYNGEE. Deletions cut 3 bases from V and 3 bases from J, with 13 bases between. This CDR3 region has 15 residues. Written as DNA, the CDR3 is TGTGCCAGCAGCGCCTTAGACAGCGCCAATCAGCCCCAGCATTTT. It encodes CASSALDSANQPQHF. The full variable domain, in which reference TRBV9 and TRBJ1-5 provide the parts outside the CDR3, is DSGVTQTPKHLITATGQRVTLRCSPRSGDLSVYWYQQSLDQGLQFLIQYYNGEERAKGNILERFSAQQFPDLHSELNLSSLELGDSALYFCASSALDSANQPQHFGDGTRLSIL.

This clone was seen a single time. This rearrangement joins TRBV10-3 to TRBJ2-7; 8 bases match TRBD2. V was pared by 6 bases and J by 6 bases, with 16 bases of the junction left unmatched. Germline V gene sequence: CDR1 ENHRY, CDR2 SYGVKD. CDR3 size: 16 residues. CDR3 nucleotides: TGTGCCATCAGGGACACGGCGGGAGGCTTCTTAGTCGAGCAGTACTTC. This encodes CAIRDTAGGFLVEQYF.

The chain combines TRBV4-1 with TRBJ2-7; TRBD2 aligns across 7 bases. The junction had 9 bases not matched to a gene; V was cut back by 2 bases and J by 5 bases. The CDR3 totals 15 residues. The germline gives CDR1 MGHRA, CDR2 YSYEKL. The CDR3 sequence is CASSQRLADFHEQYF. The CDR3 DNA follows: TGCGCCAGCAGCCAACGGCTAGCGGATTTCCACGAGCAGTACTTC.

The chain links TRBV11-2 to TRBJ2-5; TRBD1 agrees at 7 bases. After removal of 6 bases from V and 6 bases from J, the junction contained 4 bases not matched to a gene. The CDR3 length is 12 residues. The germline V gene has CDR1 SGHAT and CDR2 FQNNGV. CDR3 region: CASSDREQTQYF. For the CDR3, the DNA is TGTGCCAGCAGTGACAGGGAGCAGACCCAGTACTTC. Supplemented by reference TRBV11-2 and TRBJ2-5, the full variable domain reads EAGVAQSPRYKIIEKRQSVAFWCNPISGHATLYWYQQILGQGPKLLIQFQNNGVVDDSQLPKDRFSAERLKGVDSTLKIQPAKLEDSAVYLCASSDREQTQYFGPGTRLLVL.

This chain links TRBV7-7 with TRBJ2-3; D possibly corresponds to TRBD1 (6 bases). The CDR3 is made up of 13 amino acids. Between the trimmed V and J ends, which lost 5 bases and 6 bases, there was a span of 12 bases. In germline, CDR1 is SSHAT, CDR2 FNYEAQ (reference sequence). The CDR3 protein is CASSENRVDTQYF. The DNA of the CDR3 is TGTGCCAGCAGCGAGAACAGGGTGGATACGCAGTATTTT. The complete variable domain, with remaining parts taken from reference TRBV7-7 and TRBJ2-3, reads GAGVSQSPRYKVTKRGQDVTLRCDPISSHATLYWYQQALGQGPEFLTYFNYEAQPDKSGLPSDRFSAERPEGSISTLTIQRTEQRDSAMYRCASSENRVDTQYFGPGTRLTVL.

The chain has TRBV27 and TRBJ1-2; 7 nucleotides agree with TRBD1. Germline values: CDR1 MNHEY, CDR2 SMNVEV (reference sequence). The CDR3 has 14 residues. J gave up 4 bases and V 2 bases, and 4 bases lay outside the gene matches. The CDR3 here is CASSLVSGGYGYTF. Written as DNA, the CDR3 is TGTGCCAGCAGTTTAGTATCAGGGGGCTATGGCTACACCTTC.

The chain links TRBV6-6 to TRBJ1-2; unclear D gene. The CDR3 runs 16 residues. CDR1 is MNHNY and CDR2 is SVGAGI in the germline V gene (reference sequence). Trimming shortened V by 8 bases and J by 4 bases, and 23 bases separated the two germline ends. Written as DNA, the CDR3 is TGTGCCAGCGGACTAGGATTTAGTCAGGTTTCCTATGGCTACACCTTC. Its protein product is CASGLGFSQVSYGYTF.

The chain employs TRBV11-3 and TRBJ2-3; 12 bases match TRBD2. Germline-derived CDR1 and CDR2 are SGHNT and YENEEA. The CDR3 covers 17 residues. J lost 4 bases, V lost 4 bases, and 9 bases had no gene match. The CDR3 loop is CASSYWTSGDMADTQYF. The DNA of the CDR3 is TGTGCCAGCAGCTATTGGACTAGCGGGGACATGGCAGATACGCAGTATTTT.

The V gene is TRBV2, the J gene TRBJ2-3, with 9 nucleotides matching TRBD1. This CDR3 comprises 13 residues. The V gene end was trimmed by 8 bases and the J gene end by 5 bases; junction bases not matched to a gene: 5. Germline V gene sequence: CDR1 SNHLY, CDR2 FYNNEI. The CDR3 loop reads CASLGTGLDTQYF. CDR3 DNA sequence: TGTGCCAGCTTGGGGACAGGGCTAGATACGCAGTATTTT.

The chain combines TRBV6-5 with TRBJ2-1; tentative D call: TRBD2 (5 bases). Trimming stripped 2 bases from V and 0 bases from J, with 8 bases between. This CDR3 comprises 15 residues. In germline, CDR1 is MNHEY, CDR2 SVGAGI. The CDR3: CASSYGLSSYNEQFF. The CDR3 nucleotides read TGTGCCAGCAGTTACGGACTGAGCTCCTACAATGAGCAGTTCTTC.

The chain couples TRBV4-1 to TRBJ2-3; 10 bases are a match to TRBD2. Germline V gives CDR1 MGHRA, CDR2 YSYEKL. This CDR3 is built from 17 residues. The V and J ends lost 6 bases and 6 bases, in that order; junction bases with no gene match: 15. CDR3 bases: TGCGCCAGCAGTCTTAGGACTAGCGGAGAGGATACGGATACGCAGTATTTT. Amino acids: CASSLRTSGEDTDTQYF.

The chain couples TRBV7-9 to TRBJ2-7; a weak D match, TRBD2 (6 bases). Germline V gene lookup returns CDR1 SEHNR and CDR2 FQNEAQ (reference sequence). CDR3 length: 16 amino acids. The ends were cut back, 4 bases at V and 2 bases at J, with 18 bases in the middle. CDR3 nucleotides: TGTGCCAGCAGCTCGGGGGTTGGGACTGAGACCTACGAGCAGTACTTC. This translates into CASSSGVGTETYEQYF.

The chain links TRBV27 to TRBJ2-7; 10 bases match TRBD2. Unmatched junction bases numbered 10, after V lost 5 bases and J lost 6 bases. This CDR3 spans 15 amino acids. Germline lookup yields CDR1 MNHEY and CDR2 SMNVEV (reference sequence). CDR3 region: CASSESGGLAVEQYF. As DNA, the CDR3 is TGTGCCAGCAGTGAATCCGGCGGACTAGCGGTCGAGCAGTACTTC.

Only one count was recorded for this clone. The J gene is TRBJ2-2, the V gene TRBV30; the match to TRBD2 covers 8 bases. The CDR3 loop spans 20 amino acids. Germline loops: CDR1 GTSNPN, CDR2 SVGIG (reference sequence). J was trimmed by 2 bases and V by 2 bases; bases with no gene match: 19. In DNA, the CDR3 is TGTGCCTGGAGTCTAGCGGGTAGGGGATTCACCACTTATAACACCGGGGAGCTGTTTTTT. The encoded protein is CAWSLAGRGFTTYNTGELFF.

This clone was seen a handful of times. The chain couples TRBV19 to TRBJ1-1; 7 bases map to TRBD1. This CDR3 has 12 amino acids. The V and J ends lost 7 bases and 5 bases, in that order; junction bases with no gene match: 4. The germline CDR1 and CDR2 sequences are LNHDA and SQIVND (reference sequence). The CDR3 here is CASKEGATEAFF. DNA of the CDR3: TGTGCCAGTAAGGAGGGGGCAACTGAAGCTTTCTTT.

Only one count was recorded for this clone. The gene calls are TRBV28 and TRBJ2-7; D gene unclear. This CDR3 region has 13 residues. V lost 5 bases and J lost 3, with 11 bases in between. The germline V gene has CDR1 MDHEN and CDR2 SYDVKM. CDR3 sequence (DNA): TGTGCCAGCAGTCCCGGGTTACGCTACGAGCAGTACTTC. Amino acids: CASSPGLRYEQYF.

The gene calls are TRBV19 and TRBJ1-4; a weak D match, TRBD1 (6 bases). Trimming cost V 6 bases and J 2 bases, with 10 bases left between them. This CDR3 is 14 amino acids long. Germline V gene lookup returns CDR1 LNHDA and CDR2 SQIVND (reference sequence). The CDR3 sequence: CASSKGQTNEKLFF. CDR3 coding DNA: TGTGCCAGTAGCAAAGGACAGACTAATGAAAAACTGTTTTTT.

The chain couples TRBV27 to TRBJ2-7, with 15 positions matching TRBD2. J lost 3 bases, V lost 10 bases, and 4 bases had no gene match. The germline V gene encodes CDR1 MNHEY and CDR2 SMNVEV (reference sequence). CDR3 size: 14 residues. The CDR3 protein is CAIGTSGRIYEQYF. CDR3 coding DNA: TGTGCCATAGGGACTAGCGGGAGGATCTACGAGCAGTACTTC.

The chain carries TRBV7-3 and TRBJ1-2; D call uncertain. Trimming removed 5 bases from V and 4 bases from J, with 11 bases in between. The CDR3 is made up of 13 amino acids. Germline V gene data show CDR1 as SGHTA and CDR2 as FQGTGA. The CDR3 bases are TGTGCCAGCAGCCTCTGGGCGAGCTATGGCTACACCTTC. It encodes CASSLWASYGYTF.

V usage is TRBV13 and J usage is TRBJ2-2, with 7 bases lining up with TRBD2. The CDR3 has 19 amino acids. Trimming removed 4 bases from V and 4 bases from J; junction bases left unmatched: 18. CDR1 and CDR2 (germline): PRHDT, FYEKMQ (reference sequence). The chain's CDR3 is CASSSESLVAGPSTGELFF. In DNA form, the CDR3 reads TGTGCCAGCAGCTCCGAATCACTAGTAGCGGGTCCCAGCACCGGGGAGCTGTTTTTT.

The chain combines TRBV7-8 with TRBJ2-1, with D maybe TRBD1 (5 bases). The CDR3 is 17 residues long. V was cut by 4 bases and J by 5 bases, with 21 bases left in between. Germline CDR1 SGHVS, CDR2 FQNEAQ. The CDR3 nucleotides are TGTGCCAGCAGCTCAGAGGTTAGTTCTTGGGGCCACAATGAGCAGTTCTTC. This codes for CASSSEVSSWGHNEQFF.

CDR3 nucleotide sequence: TGTGCCAGCGGGGACAGGGGTTTTGACAATCAGCCCCAGCATTTT. Residues: CASGDRGFDNQPQHF. The V and J genes are TRBV6-6 and TRBJ1-5, with 10 nucleotides matching TRBD1. The CDR3 consists of 15 residues. V lost 8 bases to trimming and J lost 3 bases; unmatched junction nucleotides: 7. Germline CDR1 MNHNY, CDR2 SVGAGI (reference sequence).